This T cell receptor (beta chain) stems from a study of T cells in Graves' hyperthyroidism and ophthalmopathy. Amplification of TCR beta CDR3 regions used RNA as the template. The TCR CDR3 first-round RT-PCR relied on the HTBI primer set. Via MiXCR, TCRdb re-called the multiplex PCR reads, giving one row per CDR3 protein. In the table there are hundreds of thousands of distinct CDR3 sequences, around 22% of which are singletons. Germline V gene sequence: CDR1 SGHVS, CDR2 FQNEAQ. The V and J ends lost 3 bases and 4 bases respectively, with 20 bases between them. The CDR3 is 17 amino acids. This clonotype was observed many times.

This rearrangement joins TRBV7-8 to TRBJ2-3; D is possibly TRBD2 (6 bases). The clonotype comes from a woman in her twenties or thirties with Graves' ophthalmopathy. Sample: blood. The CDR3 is CASSFKPGLRESDTQYF. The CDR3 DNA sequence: TGTGCCAGCAGCTTCAAACCGGGACTCCGCGAGTCAGATACGCAGTATTTT.